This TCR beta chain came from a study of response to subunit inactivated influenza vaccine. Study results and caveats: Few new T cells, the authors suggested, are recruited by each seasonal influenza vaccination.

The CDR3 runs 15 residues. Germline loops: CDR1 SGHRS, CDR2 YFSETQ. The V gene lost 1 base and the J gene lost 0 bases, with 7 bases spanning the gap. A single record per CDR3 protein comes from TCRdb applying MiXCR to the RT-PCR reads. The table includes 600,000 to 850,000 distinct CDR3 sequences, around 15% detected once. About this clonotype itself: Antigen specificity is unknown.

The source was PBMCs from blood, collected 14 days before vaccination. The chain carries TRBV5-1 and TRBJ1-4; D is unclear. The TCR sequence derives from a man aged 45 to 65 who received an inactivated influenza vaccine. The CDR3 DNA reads TGCGCCAGCAGCTTGAGGAGCGCAACTAATGAAAAACTGTTTTTT. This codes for CASSLRSATNEKLFF. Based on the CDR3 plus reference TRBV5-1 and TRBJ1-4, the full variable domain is KAGVTQTPRYLIKTRGQQVTLSCSPISGHRSVSWYQQTPGQGLQFLFEYFSETQRNKGNFPGRFSGRQFSNSRSEMNVSTLELGDSALYLCASSLRSATNEKLFFGSGTQLSVL.